These 13 T cell receptor beta chains were all obtained from the same sample, sequenced in a study of CD8 T cells in Susac syndrome. After extraction with the RNeasy kit, about 0.45 to 1 ug of the RNA was reverse transcribed using random hexamers. Each CDR3 protein is one row after TCRdb ran MiXCR on the immunoSEQ multiplex PCR reads. Among about 280,000 distinct CDR3 sequences listed, around 83% were seen once. The sequenced sample consisted of CD8+ T cells from PBMCs. These receptors originate from a human donor with multiple sclerosis.

A single count supports this clonotype. For the CDR3, the DNA is TGTGCCTGGAGTAGGGGTGAAAAACTGTTTTTT. Its protein product is CAWSRGEKLFF. The J gene is TRBJ1-4, the V gene TRBV30; a weak D match, TRBD1 (5 bases). V was pared by 2 bases and J by 7 bases, with 5 bases between. This CDR3 is 11 amino acids long. CDR1 and CDR2 (germline): GTSNPN, SVGIG (reference sequence).

About this clonotype: No conserved phenylalanine or tryptophan ends this CDR3, so it is likely a read error. The chain recombines TRBV29-1 with TRBJ2-7; maybe TRBD2 (6 bases). V was pared by 4 bases and J by 3 bases, with 7 bases between. The CDR3 consists of 11 residues. Germline V gene data show CDR1 as SQVTM and CDR2 as ANQGSEA. The CDR3 DNA reads TGCAGCGTTGGGCGGGACTACGAGCAGTACCTC. It yields the protein CSVGRDYEQYL.

V usage is TRBV30 and J usage is TRBJ1-1; 9 nucleotides match TRBD1. The CDR3 covers 14 residues. Germline V gene lookup returns CDR1 GTSNPN and CDR2 SVGIG (reference sequence). With V trimmed by 4 bases and J by 2 bases, 5 bases remained unmatched. CDR3 residues: CAWTDRGFNTEAFF. CDR3 in DNA: TGTGCCTGGACTGACAGGGGGTTCAACACTGAAGCTTTCTTT.

V gene TRBV10-2 combines with J gene TRBJ1-5, with 7 bases identical to TRBD1. Losses at the gene ends were 7 bases for V and 10 bases for J; bases not matched to a gene: 7. Germline lookup yields CDR1 WSHSY and CDR2 SAAADI. The CDR3 has 12 amino acids. The DNA for the CDR3 is TGCGCCAGCAAGCAAGGGGGCGGACCCCAGCATTTT. Translated, it gives CASKQGGGPQHF.

The rearrangement links TRBV12-3 or TRBV12-4 to TRBJ2-1, with D possibly matching TRBD1 (5 bases). The germline V and J ends were trimmed by 6 bases and 8 bases, with 17 bases remaining between them. The CDR3 is made up of 14 amino acids. Here the CDR3 reads CASSPDSLVDEQFF. The CDR3 DNA reads TGTGCCAGCAGCCCTGACAGCCTAGTAGATGAGCAGTTCTTC.

The chain carries TRBV9 and TRBJ2-5; the D gene is possibly TRBD2 (5 bases). V was cut by 0 bases and J by 4 bases, with 19 bases left in between. CDR1 and CDR2 (germline): SGDLS, YYNGEE. The CDR3 is 17 residues long. DNA of the CDR3: TGTGCCAGCAGCGTAGAAGGGAGAGGCGGTAAACGAGAGACCCAGTACTTC. It codes for CASSVEGRGGKRETQYF.

The chain carries TRBV28 and TRBJ1-2; D possibly corresponds to TRBD1 (6 bases). CDR1 and CDR2 from the germline V gene are MDHEN and SYDVKM. This CDR3 contains 13 residues. The V gene lost 8 bases and the J gene lost 2 bases, with 12 bases spanning the gap. The chain's CDR3 is CASGGGPNYGYTF. As DNA, the CDR3 is TGTGCCAGCGGGGGGGGGCCGAACTATGGCTACACCTTC.

This chain connects TRBV2 to TRBJ1-5; 9 nucleotides agree with TRBD1. This CDR3 has 14 amino acids. Germline CDR1 reads SNHLY; CDR2 reads FYNNEI. With V trimmed by 6 bases and J by 6 bases, 6 bases remained unmatched. The DNA for the CDR3 is TGTGCCAGCAGGGCTGACAGGGGGAGTCAGCCCCAGCATTTT. The encoded protein is CASRADRGSQPQHF.

The chain couples TRBV10-3 to TRBJ2-1, with a weak D call TRBD1 (7 bases). The V end lost 0 bases, the J end lost 10 bases, and 16 bases lay between the germline ends. This CDR3 comprises 15 residues. Germline V gene lookup returns CDR1 ENHRY and CDR2 SYGVKD. CDR3 sequence: CAISESLFRGAEQFF. The DNA of the CDR3 is TGTGCCATCAGTGAGTCCCTTTTCAGGGGGGCGGAGCAGTTCTTC.

This chain joins TRBV11-2 and TRBJ2-7, with D possibly matching TRBD2 (5 bases). The CDR3 length is 15 residues. Per germline, CDR1 SGHAT and CDR2 FQNNGV. Trimming took 6 bases from V and 3 from J, leaving 18 bases between them. CDR3 amino acids: CASRLSGIRGYEQYF. CDR3 DNA: TGTGCCAGCAGACTGTCCGGGATACGGGGCTACGAGCAGTACTTC. The full variable domain, rest sourced from reference TRBV11-2 and TRBJ2-7, is EAGVAQSPRYKIIEKRQSVAFWCNPISGHATLYWYQQILGQGPKLLIQFQNNGVVDDSQLPKDRFSAERLKGVDSTLKIQPAKLEDSAVYLCASRLSGIRGYEQYFGPGTRLTVT.

The chain employs TRBV7-8 and TRBJ2-1; D uncertain. Germline V gene sequence: CDR1 SGHVS, CDR2 FQNEAQ. Trimming stripped 5 bases from V and 0 bases from J, with 20 bases between. CDR3 length: 18 amino acids. CDR3 amino acids: CASSQRRLTLGSYNEQFF. The CDR3 DNA reads TGTGCCAGCAGCCAACGACGCCTGACCCTTGGCTCCTACAATGAGCAGTTCTTC. The full variable domain, completed using reference TRBV7-8 and TRBJ2-1, is GAGVSQSPRYKVAKRGQDVALRCDPISGHVSLFWYQQALGQGPEFLTYFQNEAQLDKSGLPSDRFFAERPEGSVSTLKIQRTQQEDSAVYLCASSQRRLTLGSYNEQFFGPGTRLTVL.

The J gene is TRBJ1-1, the V gene TRBV4-1; weak D call: TRBD1 (6 bases). The CDR3 totals 14 residues. Trimming shortened V by 2 bases and J by 4 bases, and 11 bases separated the two germline ends. Germline lookup yields CDR1 MGHRA and CDR2 YSYEKL. This chain's CDR3 is CASSQSQGTTEAFF. The CDR3 DNA follows: TGCGCCAGCAGCCAATCGCAGGGGACCACTGAAGCTTTCTTT.

The rearrangement links TRBV28 to TRBJ1-1, with D possibly being TRBD1 (5 bases). Trimming stripped 5 bases from V and 4 bases from J, with 26 bases between. CDR3 size: 18 residues. Germline V gives CDR1 MDHEN, CDR2 SYDVKM. The CDR3 bases are TGTGCCAGCAGTCCACGTTTCGGAGGGGCTTTTCAGGTCACTGAAGCTTTCTTT. It encodes CASSPRFGGAFQVTEAFF.